These 19 T cell receptor beta chains came from one sample sequenced in a study of metastatic and nonmetastatic thyroid tumors. None of the patients had undergone any treatment ahead of thyroid surgery. With MiXCR, TCRdb called clones anew from the PCR reads. Of approximately 30,000 clones in the sample, over 15% are singletons; the top ten hold 5.5% to 7.5%. The sequenced sample consisted of blood. The receptors stem from a female donor with papillary thyroid cancer or a benign thyroid nodule (not recorded which). Some clones in this sample may be carry-over from other donors' samples.

The gene calls are TRBV20-1 and TRBJ2-7; D is unresolved. Germline V gene lookup returns CDR1 DFQATT and CDR2 SNEGSKA (reference sequence). This CDR3 region has 15 residues. The V gene lost 0 bases and the J gene lost 0 bases, with 12 bases spanning the gap. The CDR3 bases are TGCAGTGCTAGAGATCCTAGGTCGATCTCCTACGAGCAGTACTTC. Amino acids: CSARDPRSISYEQYF.

This clone occurred many times. V usage is TRBV2 and J usage is TRBJ2-7; no firm D call. CDR3 size: 14 residues. Looked up from germline, CDR1 is SNHLY and CDR2 is FYNNEI. V was shortened by 7 bases and J by 9 bases, with 22 bases between the two germline ends. This chain's CDR3 is CASNLVASPNSQYF. In DNA form, the CDR3 reads TGTGCCAGCAACCTAGTAGCATCTCCTAATTCGCAGTACTTC.

As to this clone: One junction end disagrees with the germline gene, perhaps due to a read error. The V gene is TRBV19, the J gene TRBJ2-6, with 7 nucleotides matching TRBD2. Germline V lookup: CDR1 LNHDA, CDR2 SQIVND (reference sequence). The CDR3 has 19 amino acids. DNA for the CDR3: TGTGCCAGTAGTACCGCGCTGTGGCGGGAGACCTCTGGGTCCAACGTCCTTACTTTC. It translates to CASSTALWRETSGSNVLTF.

V gene TRBV7-8 combines with J gene TRBJ2-2; tentative D call: TRBD1 (6 bases). The V gene lost 2 bases and the J gene lost 5 bases, with 12 bases spanning the gap. The germline gives CDR1 SGHVS, CDR2 FQNEAQ. The CDR3 extends over 15 amino acids. CDR3 region: CASSLRITGTGELFF. The CDR3 nucleotides read TGTGCCAGCAGCTTACGTATTACAGGGACCGGGGAGCTGTTTTTT.

In this sample, this clone turned up many times. J is TRBJ2-5 and V is TRBV7-9; D remains unclear. Germline V gene data show CDR1 as SEHNR and CDR2 as FQNEAQ (reference sequence). The CDR3 is 14 amino acids. V was cut by 5 bases and J by 4 bases, with 14 bases left in between. CDR3 DNA sequence: TGTGCCAGCAGCCCACCAGGCGGACCAGAGACCCAGTACTTC. Residues: CASSPPGGPETQYF.

The table lists this clone with many counts. This chain uses TRBV7-2 with TRBJ2-7, with 7 positions matching TRBD2. Germline values: CDR1 SGHTA, CDR2 FQGNSA. Trimming removed 5 bases from V and 3 bases from J; junction bases left unmatched: 10. The CDR3 totals 15 residues. In DNA, the CDR3 is TGTGCCAGCAGCCCCAAGGGCGGGAGTTTCTACGAGCAGTACTTC. Its protein product is CASSPKGGSFYEQYF.

Many counts were recorded for this clone. V is TRBV10-2 and J is TRBJ1-1, with D possibly being TRBD1 (6 bases). This CDR3 is built from 14 residues. V was clipped by 7 bases and J by 5 bases, with 17 bases between them. Germline V CDR1 and CDR2: WSHSY, SAAADI. The DNA for the CDR3 is TGCGCCAGCACCCCTAGGGGGGGCGGGACTGAAGCTTTCTTT. Amino acid sequence: CASTPRGGGTEAFF.

This clone came up many times. The junction departs from germline at one end; a sequencing error may be responsible. This sample also contains other DNA sequences that code for the same CDR3. The genes are TRBV4-3 and TRBJ2-5; 8 positions match TRBD2. CDR1 and CDR2 (germline): LGHNA, YSLEER. CDR3 length: 16 amino acids. The CDR3 loop is CASSQDRSGSGETQYF. The CDR3 DNA reads as TGCGCCAGCAGCCAAGATCGCAGCGGGAGCGGGGAGACCCAGTATTTC.

This clone was detected ten times or more. The V and J genes are TRBV4-3 and TRBJ1-1; the D is unclear. This CDR3 spans 15 amino acids. From germline, CDR1 is LGHNA and CDR2 YSLEER. The V end was cut by 1 base, the J end by 1 base, with 10 bases between. The CDR3 sequence: CASSQALHPNTEAFF. CDR3 nucleotides: TGCGCCAGCAGCCAAGCTCTACACCCGAACACTGAAGCTTTCTTT.

This clone was recorded many times. This sample includes further DNA sequences coding for the same CDR3. The gene calls are TRBV2 and TRBJ1-1; D uncertain. Germline assignment: CDR1 SNHLY and CDR2 FYNNEI. The CDR3 contains 13 residues. V was cut by 2 bases and J by 1 base, with 5 bases left in between. The CDR3 nucleotides read TGTGCCAGCAGTGAATTGGAGAACACTGAAGCTTTCTTT. Translation gives CASSELENTEAFF.

The chain recombines TRBV5-1 with TRBJ1-2; maybe TRBD1 (5 bases). This CDR3 is 13 amino acids long. The germline V gene has CDR1 SGHRS and CDR2 YFSETQ. V gave up 5 bases and J gave up 8 bases, with 16 bases separating them. The chain's CDR3 is CASSQTQGGGYTF. The CDR3 DNA reads TGCGCCAGCAGTCAAACCCAGGGTGGGGGCTACACCTTC.

This clone was seen a few times. V is TRBV15 and J is TRBJ2-7; D is unresolved. Per germline, CDR1 LNHNV and CDR2 YYDKDF (reference sequence). Trimming pared 3 bases from V and 1 base from J, leaving 10 bases between. The CDR3 contains 14 residues. The CDR3 coding sequence is TGTGCCACCAGCAGTTGTGACCCTTCCTACGAGCAGTACTTC. Translating it yields CATSSCDPSYEQYF.

This clone was seen ten or more times. This sequence joins TRBV18 and TRBJ2-7; 7 nucleotides line up with TRBD1. The junction had 7 bases not matched to a gene; V was cut back by 0 bases and J by 2 bases. CDR3 length: 16 residues. Germline CDR1 is KGHSH and CDR2 is LQKENI. CDR3 sequence: CASSPPLTGSPYEQYF. The CDR3 nucleotides read TGTGCCAGCTCACCACCCTTGACAGGGAGTCCCTACGAGCAGTACTTC. The full variable domain, completed using reference TRBV18 and TRBJ2-7, is NAGVMQNPRHLVRRRGQEARLRCSPMKGHSHVYWYRQLPEEGLKFMVYLQKENIIDESGMPKERFSAEFPKEGPSILRIQQVVRGDSAAYFCASSPPLTGSPYEQYFGPGTRLTVT.

This clone was recorded at least ten times. The chain links TRBV20-1 to TRBJ2-7; 11 bases align to TRBD2. V lost 5 bases to trimming and J lost 4 bases; unmatched junction nucleotides: 16. Germline V gene lookup returns CDR1 DFQATT and CDR2 SNEGSKA (reference sequence). The CDR3 has 17 residues. The DNA for the CDR3 is TGCAGTGCTCCCGATCCCGGTAGCGGGAGGGCCCGGTACGAGCAGTACTTC. This sequence encodes CSAPDPGSGRARYEQYF.

A few counts support this clone. The junction shows a germline mismatch at one end, possibly a read error. This sequence joins TRBV25-1 and TRBJ1-1, with D maybe TRBD1 (6 bases). The CDR3 totals 17 residues. Germline lookup yields CDR1 MGHDK and CDR2 SYGVNS. The CDR3: CASSYLGAGTKNTETFF. The CDR3 coding sequence is TGTGCCAGCAGTTACCTCGGCGCCGGGACAAAGAACACTGAAACTTTCTTT.

This chain links TRBV7-8 with TRBJ1-1; D gene unclear. Germline-derived CDR1 and CDR2 are SGHVS and FQNEAQ. The V end was cut by 1 base, the J end by 0 bases, with 12 bases between. This CDR3 has 16 amino acids. CDR3 amino acids: CASSLVPGTVNTEAFF. In DNA form, the CDR3 reads TGTGCCAGCAGCTTAGTTCCCGGCACAGTGAACACTGAAGCTTTCTTT.

In its sample, this clone was seen many times. CDR3 bases: TGTGCCAGCAGCCTCCGGGACACCGCTAACTATGGCTACACCTTC. Its translation: CASSLRDTANYGYTF. The J gene is TRBJ1-2, the V gene TRBV7-9; a possible D gene is TRBD1 (6 bases). Germline lookup yields CDR1 SEHNR and CDR2 FQNEAQ (reference sequence). The CDR3 consists of 15 residues. With 5 bases removed from V and 0 bases from J, the gap between germline ends came to 13 bases.

Comments on this clone: One end of the junction does not line up with germline, which may come from a read error. This chain uses TRBV27 with TRBJ2-7; possibly TRBD1 or TRBD2 for D (6 bases each). The CDR3 is 17 amino acids. CDR1 and CDR2 (germline): MNHEY, SMNVEV (reference sequence). The CDR3 bases are TGTGCCAGCAGCTTATTCGGTCGGGGGCGATCTTCTGGAGAGCAGTACTTC. Protein: CASSLFGRGRSSGEQYF.

This clone was observed many times. CDR3 loop: CASSLLSGRGTDTQYF. The CDR3 nucleotides are TGTGCCAGCAGCTTACTAAGCGGGAGGGGCACAGATACGCAGTATTTT. The J gene is TRBJ2-3, the V gene TRBV11-1, with 10 positions matching TRBD2. The CDR3 sequence is 16 residues long. Germline loops: CDR1 SGHAT, CDR2 FQDESV (reference sequence). Germline trimming cut 2 bases from V and 1 base from J; bases unmatched to any gene: 3.